The clone carrying this T cell receptor (beta chain) was counted between two and nine times. The data were obtained in a study of T cells in localized non-small cell lung cancer. Only in-frame clones appear in the TCRdb table, and some are missing; sequencing was by immunoSEQ multiplex PCR. The sample holds approximately 26,000 clones, approximately 84% seen once. The CDR3 has 15 amino acids. V was pared by 5 bases and J by 0 bases, with 11 bases between. The germline V gene encodes CDR1 MNHNY and CDR2 SVGAGI (reference sequence). This TCR was sampled from a man between 40 and 75 years old with stage III squamous cell lung carcinoma. The input for sequencing was peripheral blood, taken before any cancer treatment. The chain is built from TRBV6-6 and TRBJ2-1; D gene uncertain. CDR3 loop: CASSPDGGSYNEQFF. The CDR3, as DNA: TGTGCCAGCAGTCCTGACGGTGGCTCCTACAATGAGCAGTTCTTC.